Listed below are T cell receptor beta chains from one sample, sequenced in a study of ipilimumab plus nivolumab after autologous stem cell transplantation. Generated by immunoSEQ multiplex PCR, the TCRdb table keeps only in-frame clones and is missing some. The sample lists about 6,300 clones, approximately 90% occurring once. This sample comprised PBMCs, obtained in a trial of ipilimumab plus nivolumab as post-transplant consolidation. The receptors shown here come from a female donor with multiple myeloma. The CDR3 runs from the conserved cysteine through the conserved F or W. The D gene is left open where the match is weak. Clone size is given for some rows only: seen once, a few or many times, or a class if the clone is expanded.

j_call,d_call,clone_size,v_call,cdr3_aa,cdr3_nt
TRBJ1-3,TRBD1,NA,TRBV7-3,CASSLTGTGNSGNTIYF,TGTGCCAGCAGCTTAACGGGGACAGGGAACTCTGGAAACACCATATATTTT
TRBJ1-1,NA,few,TRBV19,CASRPEFRITEAFF,TGTGCCAGTAGACCCGAGTTTCGGATCACTGAAGCTTTCTTT
TRBJ1-5,NA,NA,TRBV6-1,CASLGYVDNQPQHF,TGTGCCAGCTTGGGATATGTGGACAATCAGCCCCAGCATTTT
TRBJ2-1,NA,NA,TRBV21-1,CASSSRTSGSNEQFF,TGTGCCAGCAGCTCGCGGACTAGCGGGAGCAATGAGCAGTTCTTC
TRBJ2-2,NA,NA,TRBV7-6,CASSLVLGNTGELFF,TGTGCCAGCAGCTTAGTACTAGGGAACACCGGGGAGCTGTTTTTT
TRBJ2-7,NA,NA,TRBV7-9,CASLPDLSHEQYF,TGTGCCAGCTTGCCAGACCTCTCCCACGAGCAGTACTTC
TRBJ1-6,NA,NA,TRBV7-2,CASSSLDSPDNSPLHF,TGTGCCAGCAGCTCGTTAGACAGCCCAGATAATTCACCCCTCCACTTT
TRBJ1-4,NA,NA,TRBV5-4,CASSLWNQNEKLFF,TGTGCCAGCAGCTTGTGGAATCAGAATGAAAAACTGTTTTTT
TRBJ1-5,NA,NA,TRBV19,CASSRGINQPQHF,TGTGCCAGTAGTAGGGGGATTAATCAGCCCCAGCATTTT
TRBJ2-5,TRBD1,NA,TRBV29-1,CSADGQGRETQYF,TGCAGCGCTGACGGACAGGGGCGGGAGACCCAGTACTTC
TRBJ1-2,NA,NA,TRBV28,CASSETRTWNYGYTF,TGTGCCAGCAGTGAAACTAGAACCTGGAACTATGGCTACACCTTC
TRBJ2-1,TRBD2,NA,TRBV4-1,CASSHPRLAGESEQFF,TGCGCCAGCAGCCATCCTCGACTAGCGGGAGAAAGTGAGCAGTTCTTC
TRBJ2-5,TRBD1,NA,TRBV2,CASSKDREETQYF,TGTGCCAGCAGTAAGGACAGGGAAGAGACCCAGTACTTC
TRBJ2-7,TRBD2,NA,TRBV5-4,CASSPVSASGTYEQYF,TGTGCCAGCAGCCCTGTGTCAGCTAGCGGGACCTACGAGCAGTACTTC
TRBJ2-2,TRBD1,NA,TRBV19,CASSATGTVNTGELFF,TGTGCCAGTAGTGCTACCGGGACAGTGAACACCGGGGAGCTGTTTTTT
TRBJ1-2,NA,NA,TRBV6-5,CATSPQLGNYGYTF,TGTGCCACCTCTCCGCAACTTGGGAACTATGGCTACACCTTC
TRBJ2-7,NA,NA,TRBV11-3,CASSEGLPYEQYF,TGTGCCAGCAGCGAGGGACTGCCCTACGAGCAGTACTTC
TRBJ1-4,NA,NA,TRBV28,CASSLGGWEKLFF,TGTGCCAGCAGTTTAGGGGGTTGGGAAAAACTGTTTTTT
TRBJ1-6,TRBD1,NA,TRBV27,CASSSGGSSPLHF,TGTGCCAGCAGTTCAGGGGGTTCCTCACCCCTCCACTTT
TRBJ1-4,NA,NA,TRBV29-1,CSVSPGFNGEKLFF,TGCAGCGTTTCGCCGGGGTTTAATGGGGAAAAACTGTTTTTT
TRBJ2-7,NA,NA,TRBV7-2,CASSDGLTPTYEQYF,TGTGCCAGCAGCGACGGGCTCACACCTACCTACGAGCAGTACTTC
TRBJ2-7,TRBD1,NA,TRBV5-1,CASSHGVVGQGTYEQYF,TGCGCCAGCAGCCATGGAGTAGTGGGACAGGGTACCTACGAGCAGTACTTC
TRBJ2-1,TRBD2,NA,TRBV7-2,CASSRLAGGPYNEQFF,TGTGCCAGCAGCCGACTAGCGGGAGGTCCCTACAATGAGCAGTTCTTC
TRBJ2-1,TRBD2,NA,TRBV7-3,CASSLGLAASYNEQFF,TGTGCCAGCAGCTTAGGGCTAGCGGCGTCCTACAATGAGCAGTTCTTC
TRBJ1-1,NA,NA,TRBV28,CASSLGRNTEAFF,TGTGCCAGCAGTTTAGGAAGGAACACTGAAGCTTTCTTT
TRBJ1-1,NA,NA,TRBV11-2,CASSLSGTDTEAFF,TGTGCCAGCAGCTTATCAGGGACGGACACTGAAGCTTTCTTT
TRBJ1-1,NA,NA,TRBV27,CASSLYGFTEAFF,TGTGCCAGCAGTTTATATGGGTTCACTGAAGCTTTCTTT
TRBJ2-1,TRBD2,few,TRBV4-2,CASSQLPLAGRAFF,TGTGCCAGCAGCCAACTCCCACTAGCGGGTCGCGCGTTCTTC
TRBJ2-7,TRBD1,NA,TRBV28,CASSPIMGQSYEQYF,TGTGCCAGCAGTCCTATCATGGGACAGAGTTACGAGCAGTACTTC